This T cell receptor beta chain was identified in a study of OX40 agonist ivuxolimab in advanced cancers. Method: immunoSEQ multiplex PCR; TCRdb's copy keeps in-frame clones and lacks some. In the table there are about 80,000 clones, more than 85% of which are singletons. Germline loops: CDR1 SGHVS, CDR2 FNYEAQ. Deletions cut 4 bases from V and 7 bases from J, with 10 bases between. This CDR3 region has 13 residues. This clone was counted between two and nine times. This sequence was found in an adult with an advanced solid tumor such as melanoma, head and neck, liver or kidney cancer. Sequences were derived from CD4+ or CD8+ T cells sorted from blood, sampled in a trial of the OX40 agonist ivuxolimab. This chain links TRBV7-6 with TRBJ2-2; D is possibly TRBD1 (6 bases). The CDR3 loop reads CASSSTGYGELFF. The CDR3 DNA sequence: TGTGCCAGCAGCTCGACAGGATACGGGGAGCTGTTTTTT. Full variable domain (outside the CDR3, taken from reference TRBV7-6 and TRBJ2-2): GAGVSQSPRYKVTKRGQDVALRCDPISGHVSLYWYRQALGQGPEFLTYFNYEAQQDKSGLPNDRFSAERPEGSISTLTIQRTEQRDSAMYRCASSSTGYGELFFGEGSRLTVL.